The T cell receptor (beta chain) under discussion was sequenced for a study of Tregs in tolerant kidney transplant recipients. Study-level points and caveats: Validation in larger populations is needed because few patients were studied. Donor-specific Treg expansion exceeded global Treg expansion in tolerant patients, suggesting antigen drive.

The data were produced by immunoSEQ multiplex PCR, yet TCRdb's version contains in-frame clones alone and is incomplete. The repertoire holds 9,500 to 12,000 clones, with under 95% as singletons. This clone came up a few times. Its antigen remains unknown. This CDR3 contains 14 residues. V shed 4 bases, J shed 7 bases, and the junction held 7 bases outside the gene matches. Germline V CDR1 and CDR2: SGDLS, YYNGEE. The clonotype comes from a human patient who received a combined kidney and bone marrow transplant. The rearrangement joins TRBV9 to TRBJ2-3, with 9 bases matching TRBD2. The sequencing here drew on Tregs from blood cultured with allogeneic cells, taken before the transplant. CDR3 in DNA: TGTGCCAGCAGCCCGGGGCTAGCGGGGTATACGCAGTATTTT. This gives the protein CASSPGLAGYTQYF.